One and the same sample provided the 25 T cell receptor beta chains below, sequenced in a study of blood T cells in healthy people across ages (dated by TCRdb to the mid-2010s). Library preparation employed 5' RACE. TCRdb lists the instrument as Illumina HiSeq 2500. The second PCR ran for roughly 7 to 12 cycles and used a J-beta primer mix along with a sample-barcoded 5' primer. TCRdb's own reprocessing of the public reads used fastp at Q25 and MiXCR and kept productive beta chains. For every CDR3 protein sequence, its rows merge into one entry that carries the most common genes and DNA. This sample gives roughly 1.7 million distinct CDR3 sequences in total; approximately 32% of them show up just once. The ten largest clonotypes hold 10% to 12% of the sample. The sample was blood. These receptors came from a woman aged 25 to 39 in good health.

V gene TRBV3-1 combines with J gene TRBJ1-1; D uncertain. The V and J ends lost 3 bases and 1 base respectively, with 6 bases between them. Per the germline V gene, CDR1 is LGHDT and CDR2 is YNNKEL (reference sequence). CDR3 length equals 13 residues. The CDR3 coding sequence is TGTGCCAGCAGCCACGCACAGAACACTGAAGCTTTCTTT. It codes for CASSHAQNTEAFF.

The chain joins TRBV6-6 to TRBJ1-2, with no clear D. Looked up from germline, CDR1 is MNHNY and CDR2 is SVGAGI (reference sequence). CDR3 size: 14 residues. Trimming stripped 4 bases from V and 0 bases from J, with 9 bases between. The CDR3 reads CASSFQPANYGYTF. In nucleotides, the CDR3 is TGTGCCAGCAGTTTTCAGCCAGCTAACTATGGCTACACCTTC.

This clonotype was seen once. The V and J genes are TRBV6-5 and TRBJ1-1, with no clear D. V shed 0 bases and J shed 4 bases, with 9 bases lying between them. The CDR3 extends over 14 amino acids. The germline V gene encodes CDR1 MNHEY and CDR2 SVGAGI. CDR3 bases: TGTGCCAGCAGTTACTCGGTCAGTGGCACTGAAGCTTTCTTT. Its protein product is CASSYSVSGTEAFF.

This clonotype was detected once. The chain combines TRBV27 with TRBJ1-2; a weak D match, TRBD1 (5 bases). The germline gives CDR1 MNHEY, CDR2 SMNVEV (reference sequence). The CDR3 is 15 amino acids. Trimming removed 4 bases at V and 7 bases at J, with 19 bases between. The CDR3 coding sequence is TGTGCCAGCAGTTCGGACGGGGGTTATTCGGGTGGCTACACCTTC. As protein: CASSSDGGYSGGYTF.

This clonotype appeared a few times. This sequence joins TRBV6-1 and TRBJ2-7; TRBD1 agrees at 7 bases. V was pared by 10 bases and J by 7 bases, with 10 bases of the junction left unmatched. The germline V gene has CDR1 MNHNS and CDR2 SASEGT. The CDR3 loop spans 12 amino acids. CDR3 DNA sequence: TGTGCCACCACCAGACAGGGCTTAGAGCAGTACTTC. As protein: CATTRQGLEQYF.

V and J are TRBV27 and TRBJ2-5; TRBD1 matches at 7 bases. The CDR3 is 12 amino acids. The V segment lost 4 bases and the J segment 11 bases; nucleotides outside the gene matches: 7. Germline CDR1 is MNHEY and CDR2 is SMNVEV (reference sequence). The CDR3 loop is CASSSSDRQQYF. CDR3 nucleotide sequence: TGTGCCAGCAGTTCCTCGGACAGGCAGCAGTACTTC.

This clonotype was seen a few times. CDR3 protein: CASSYRGPGTEAFF. The DNA for the CDR3 is TGTGCCAGCAGCTACAGGGGGCCGGGGACTGAAGCTTTCTTT. This chain connects TRBV11-3 to TRBJ1-1, with 9 bases matching TRBD1. The CDR3 is 14 amino acids. The junction had 5 bases not matched to a gene; V was cut back by 4 bases and J by 5 bases. Germline V gives CDR1 SGHNT, CDR2 YENEEA.

To note about this clonotype: The junction and the germline gene differ at one end; a read error may be behind it. The CDR3 nucleotides read TGTGCCTGCAGCGCCCCCGGGACTAGCGGGCCTTACACAGATACGCAGTATTTT. Protein sequence: CACSAPGTSGPYTDTQYF. The V and J genes are TRBV9 and TRBJ2-3, with 12 bases that match TRBD2. CDR3 length: 18 residues. The germline gives CDR1 SGDLS, CDR2 YYNGEE.

This clonotype was seen ten or more times. The chain uses TRBV7-2 and TRBJ2-6; D is undetermined. The germline V and J ends were trimmed by 8 bases and 1 base, with 6 bases remaining between them. The germline V gene encodes CDR1 SGHTA and CDR2 FQGNSA. This CDR3 is 13 amino acids long. The CDR3 DNA reads as TGTGCCAGCGAATCTTCTGGGGCCAACGTCCTGACTTTC. It translates to CASESSGANVLTF.

This clonotype appeared a few times. The V call is TRBV12-3 or TRBV12-4, the J call TRBJ2-7; 7 nucleotides line up with TRBD2. The J segment lost 2 bases and the V segment lost 4 bases, leaving 5 bases of the junction unmatched. The CDR3 totals 14 residues. CDR3 bases: TGTGCCAGCAGTTGGCAGGGAGGGACCTACGAGCAGTACTTC. It codes for CASSWQGGTYEQYF.

This clonotype has only a few counts. The V call is TRBV7-2, the J call TRBJ2-1; TRBD2 matches at 16 bases. V lost 5 bases, J lost 8 bases, and 15 bases stayed unmatched. Germline-derived CDR1 and CDR2 are SGHTA and FQGNSA. The CDR3 spans 19 residues. The CDR3, as DNA: TGTGCCAGCAGCACCAGAGGACCGGGACTAGCGGGAGGGAAGGATGAGCAGTTCTTC. It translates to CASSTRGPGLAGGKDEQFF.

This clonotype was found a few times. DNA for the CDR3: TGCAGTGCTAGATACGGGGCCATGAACACTGAAGCTTTCTTT. Its translation is CSARYGAMNTEAFF. This chain connects TRBV20-1 to TRBJ1-1, with a weak D call TRBD1 (5 bases). This CDR3 has 14 residues. Between the trimmed V and J ends, which lost 2 bases and 0 bases, there was a span of 10 bases. CDR1 DFQATT and CDR2 SNEGSKA come from the germline V gene (reference sequence).

This clonotype was picked up one time. The chain links TRBV27 to TRBJ2-5; 7 bases are shared with TRBD1. The CDR3 is 16 amino acids. Trimming removed 4 bases from V and 0 bases from J; junction bases left unmatched: 8. In germline, CDR1 is MNHEY, CDR2 SMNVEV (reference sequence). Written as DNA, the CDR3 is TGTGCCAGCAGTTCAAATGGCAGGGGGAACCAAGAGACCCAGTACTTC. Its protein is CASSSNGRGNQETQYF.

This clonotype was seen a few times. As DNA, the CDR3 is TGCAGCGTTTATCTCGGACTAGATGGCTACACCTTC. Protein sequence: CSVYLGLDGYTF. The gene calls are TRBV29-1 and TRBJ1-2; D remains ambiguous. The CDR3 is made up of 12 amino acids. Per germline, CDR1 SQVTM and CDR2 ANQGSEA. V lost 5 bases and J 6 bases, leaving 13 bases between the germline ends.

This chain joins TRBV7-2 and TRBJ1-2, with a weak D call TRBD1 (6 bases). The V gene's germline CDR1 is SGHTA and CDR2 FQGNSA. Trimming removed 8 bases from V and 8 bases from J, with 12 bases in between. The CDR3 is made up of 11 amino acids. Here the CDR3 reads CASLRGMGYTF. In DNA form, the CDR3 reads TGTGCCAGCCTAAGGGGGATGGGCTACACCTTC. Combining the CDR3 with reference TRBV7-2 and TRBJ1-2 gives the whole variable domain GAGVSQSPSNKVTEKGKDVELRCDPISGHTALYWYRQSLGQGLEFLIYFQGNSAPDKSGLPSDRFSAERTGGSVSTLTIQRTQQEDSAVYLCASLRGMGYTFGSGTRLTVV.

The rearrangement links TRBV9 to TRBJ2-3, with a possible D match to TRBD2 (5 bases). Per germline, CDR1 SGDLS and CDR2 YYNGEE. V lost 2 bases and J 0 bases, leaving 7 bases between the germline ends. This CDR3 comprises 14 residues. The CDR3 loop reads CASSVRVSTDTQYF. The CDR3 coding sequence is TGTGCCAGCAGCGTGCGGGTTAGCACAGATACGCAGTATTTT.

The chain carries TRBV20-1 and TRBJ2-6; TRBD1 might be the D (5 bases). CDR1 and CDR2 (germline): DFQATT, SNEGSKA (reference sequence). The length of the CDR3 is 16 residues. V shed 4 bases and J shed 0 bases, with 13 bases lying between them. The CDR3 spells CSAITTGLSGANVLTF. In DNA, the CDR3 is TGCAGTGCTATTACTACAGGTCTCTCTGGGGCCAACGTCCTGACTTTC.

On this clonotype itself: One end of the junction is discordant with germline, which a read error may explain. The rearrangement links TRBV5-1 to TRBJ2-3; D is possibly TRBD2 (5 bases). This CDR3 region has 16 residues. Per the germline V gene, CDR1 is SGHRS and CDR2 is YFSETQ. CDR3 nucleotide sequence: TGCGCCGGCAGCTTTCGGGGAATAACCCCTGCGGATACGCAGTATTTT. Its protein is CAGSFRGITPADTQYF.

This clonotype was picked up a small number of times. The J gene is TRBJ2-7, the V gene TRBV20-1; D gene unclear. This CDR3 region has 13 residues. Trimming stripped 6 bases from V and 0 bases from J, with 12 bases between. Germline CDR1 DFQATT, CDR2 SNEGSKA (reference sequence). The CDR3, as DNA: TGCAGTGCAACGGGCCAAAACTCCTACGAGCAGTACTTC. Translation gives CSATGQNSYEQYF.

V usage is TRBV6-5 and J usage is TRBJ1-5; D gene uncertain. Between the trimmed V and J ends, which lost 3 bases and 4 bases, there was a span of 22 bases. CDR3 length: 18 residues. Looked up from germline, CDR1 is MNHEY and CDR2 is SVGAGI. The DNA for the CDR3 is TGTGCCAGCAGTTATATGGGGAGGGCAGCCGATGGGAATCAGCCCCAGCATTTT. Translating gives CASSYMGRAADGNQPQHF.

The CDR3 nucleotides are TGTGCCAGCAGCGTAGGTAGCGGATTAGCGAACACCGGGGAGCTGTTTTTT. This translates into CASSVGSGLANTGELFF. The chain recombines TRBV9 with TRBJ2-2, with D possibly matching TRBD2 (6 bases). V was shortened by 0 bases and J by 0 bases, with 12 bases between the two germline ends. The CDR3 sequence is 17 residues long. Per the germline V gene, CDR1 is SGDLS and CDR2 is YYNGEE.

The genes are TRBV21-1 and TRBJ2-1; the D call of TRBD1 is as the table states it, not checked on the DNA. TRBV21-1 is reported as a pseudogene. The CDR3 is made up of 15 amino acids. The CDR3 reads CASRSRGLYIYEQFF. The DNA of the CDR3 is TGTGCCAGCAGATCAAGGGGGCTTTATATCTATGAGCAGTTCTTC.

The CDR3 sequence: CASSEKVGWGNQPQHF. DNA of the CDR3: TGTGCCAGCAGTGAGAAGGTTGGGTGGGGCAATCAGCCCCAGCATTTT. This chain connects TRBV6-1 to TRBJ1-5; D remains ambiguous. Germline V CDR1 and CDR2: MNHNS, SASEGT. This CDR3 has 16 amino acids. The V end lost 3 bases, the J end lost 2 bases, and 14 bases lay between the germline ends.

CDR3: CASSFTSPDTQYF. DNA of the CDR3: TGTGCCAGCAGCTTCACCAGCCCAGATACGCAGTATTTT. The chain combines TRBV7-3 with TRBJ2-3; the D is unclear. CDR1 and CDR2 from the germline V gene are SGHTA and FQGTGA. V was trimmed by 3 bases and J by 4 bases, leaving 8 bases between them. This CDR3 region has 13 residues.

This clonotype showed up just a few times. V gene TRBV7-9 combines with J gene TRBJ1-1; no reliable D call. Trimming left V 5 bases short and J 7 bases short, with 11 bases between. The CDR3 covers 12 residues. Germline-derived CDR1 and CDR2 are SEHNR and FQNEAQ (reference sequence). The CDR3 spells CASSPPHNEAFF. The CDR3 DNA reads TGTGCCAGCAGCCCCCCTCACAATGAAGCTTTCTTT.